This T cell receptor (beta chain) stems from a study of PD-L1 blockade in urothelial cancer. Background on the study: Patients commenced atezolizumab at some point between 2014 and 2015, and it was given at 1,200 mg intravenously every 3 weeks. Prior chemotherapy ranged from 0 to 3 regimens per patient. Across blood samples, T cells had a median count of about 140,000.

V gave up 5 bases and J gave up 2 bases; unmatched junction bases: 5. Germline CDR1 and CDR2: SGHRS and YFSETQ. The CDR3 length is 14 residues. Time point specified: peripheral blood 6 weeks after treatment start. Every PCR got spiked synthetic TCR analog templates. Using immunoSEQ multiplex PCR, the repertoire was profiled, and TCRdb retains in-frame clones only, with some absent. The sample contains 50,000 or so clones, around 85% of which appear only once. This receptor was identified in a man aged 45-65 years with urothelial cancer. The chain joins TRBV5-1 to TRBJ2-7, with 9 bases that match TRBD1. The sequences come from PBMCs, collected around atezolizumab (anti-PD-L1) treatment. In DNA form, the CDR3 reads TGCGCCAGCAGAATGGGACAGGGAACCTACGAGCAGTACTTC. Protein product: CASRMGQGTYEQYF.